This is a list of T cell receptor beta chains from one sample in a study of T-cell reconstitution after alpha-beta-depleted transplantation in children. TCRdb recomputed calls from the PCR reads with MiXCR, one row per CDR3 protein. The repertoire includes some 300,000 distinct CDR3 sequences, roughly 9.1% of them detected once, and approximately 7.6% sits in the top ten. Here the sequenced sample was PBMCs, taken before TCRalphabeta/CD19-depleted stem cell transplant. The receptor source for this set is a boy in the first two years of life with acute myeloid leukemia, due to receive a stem cell transplant. CDR3s leave out the opening cysteine and the closing phenylalanine or tryptophan. D genes are given only for firm matches.

d_gene | v_gene | CDR3aa
- | TRBV12-3/TRBV12-4 | ASSLAGQTKNIQY
- | TRBV14 | ASSQAQGGRNIQY
- | TRBV29-1 | SVEDRDGRYEQY
TRBD1 | TRBV7-9 | ASSLQGGSDTQY
- | TRBV20-1 | SAREVLSAKNIQY
- | TRBV20-1 | SAREGSQGGVGYT
- | TRBV7-8 | ASSLVGSRPNEKLF
TRBD2 | TRBV9 | ASSVAGGHNEQF
TRBD1 | TRBV5-1 | ASSTDRDTVNTEAF
TRBD1 | TRBV27 | ASSPWGQGNEQY
TRBD1 | TRBV29-1 | SVAGTGDEKLF
TRBD2 | TRBV10-3 | AISESRWTSGSSYEQY
- | TRBV7-9 | ASSPPGPWPEAF
- | TRBV12-3/TRBV12-4 | ASSLFSKNTEAF
- | TRBV7-6 | ASSLDLGTGVTDTQY
- | TRBV7-3 | ASSFRGGIEQF
TRBD1 | TRBV4-3 | ASSLQGATSTDTQY
- | TRBV12-3/TRBV12-4 | ASIHAGEGYT
TRBD2 | TRBV29-1 | SVVLAGFNEQF
- | TRBV20-1 | SARDRGYQPQH
- | TRBV20-1 | SATDTYSYEQY
- | TRBV5-1 | ASSLSQSRDTQY
TRBD2 | TRBV3-1 | ASSLGLAGGSGELF
TRBD2 | TRBV7-3 | ASSSVAGAPYNEQF
TRBD1 | TRBV5-6 | ASSFPGGVETQY
TRBD1 | TRBV29-1 | SVAGVRGPSYEQY
- | TRBV29-1 | SVQSLEGNYEQY